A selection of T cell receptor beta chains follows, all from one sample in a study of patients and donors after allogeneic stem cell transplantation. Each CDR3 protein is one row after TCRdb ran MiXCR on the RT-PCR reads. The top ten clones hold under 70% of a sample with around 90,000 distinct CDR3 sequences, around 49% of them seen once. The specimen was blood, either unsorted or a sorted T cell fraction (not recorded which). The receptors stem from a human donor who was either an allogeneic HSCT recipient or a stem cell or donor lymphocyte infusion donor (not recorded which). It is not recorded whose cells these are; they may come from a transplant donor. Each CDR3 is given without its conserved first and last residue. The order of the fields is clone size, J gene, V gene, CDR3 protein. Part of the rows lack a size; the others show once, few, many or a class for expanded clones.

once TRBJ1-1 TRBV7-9 ASSPPTGGGSEAF
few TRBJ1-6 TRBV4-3 ASSQEGQANSPLH
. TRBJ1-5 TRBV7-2 ASSLEGRTSYQPQH
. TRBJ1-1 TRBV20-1 SATNGRYTEAF
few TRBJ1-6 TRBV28 ASSSTGSTLNSPLH
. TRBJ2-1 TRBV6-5 ASSYLVGFSGRDNEQF
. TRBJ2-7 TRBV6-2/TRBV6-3 ATYGSAYEQY
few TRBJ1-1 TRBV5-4 ASSGGGQLNTEAF
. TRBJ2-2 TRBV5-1 ASSSGTLVSGELF
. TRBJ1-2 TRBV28 ASSLWGIKYGYT
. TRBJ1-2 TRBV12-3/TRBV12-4 ASSKGTGYT
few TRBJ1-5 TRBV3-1 ASSRQSSQPQH
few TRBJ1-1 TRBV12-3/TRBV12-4 ASISTPSSRTEAF
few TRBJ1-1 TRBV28 ASSLATGTGTPEAF
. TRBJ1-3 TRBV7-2 ASSLARNTIY
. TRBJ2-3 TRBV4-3 ASSQEFYARGASTDTQY
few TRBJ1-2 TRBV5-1 ASRVDSARGYT
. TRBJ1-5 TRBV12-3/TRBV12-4 ASSLFSTARNQPQH
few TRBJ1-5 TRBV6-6 ASSYPTITESDGQPQH
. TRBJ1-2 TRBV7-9 ASSLAGGTNYGYT
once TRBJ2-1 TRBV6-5 ASSSIGGSSYNEQF
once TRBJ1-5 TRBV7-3 ASSLRHNQPQH
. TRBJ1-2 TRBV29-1 SIGQGVDGYT
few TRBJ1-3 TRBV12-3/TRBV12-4 ASSLTTGGTGNTIY
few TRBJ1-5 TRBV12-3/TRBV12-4 ASSPQGYSNQPQH
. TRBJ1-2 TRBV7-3 ASSSRPWFSGGYT
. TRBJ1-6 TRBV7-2 ASSLAIRDTSPLH
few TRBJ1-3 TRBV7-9 ASSLYGFGDDGSGNTIY
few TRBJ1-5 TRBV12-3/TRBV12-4 ASSATGLGINQPQH
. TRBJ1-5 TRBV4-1 ASSQKIPKYSNQPQH
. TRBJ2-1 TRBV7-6 ASSLAPTSLHSNEQF
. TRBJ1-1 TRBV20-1 SAIRNTEAF
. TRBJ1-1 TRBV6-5 ASSFEGGTPEAF
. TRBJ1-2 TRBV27 ASSIGDSNYGYT
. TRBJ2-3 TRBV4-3 ASSQDIGRIRGPTDTQY
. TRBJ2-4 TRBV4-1 ASSQVGVKVRY
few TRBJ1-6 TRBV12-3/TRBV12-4 ASSTGISPLH
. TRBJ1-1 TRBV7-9 ASSFLGEDRTEAF
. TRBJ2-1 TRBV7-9 ASSHTRLAGGPGYNEQF